This passage covers 3 T cell receptor beta chains from one sample sequenced in a study of blood T cell repertoires in COVID-19. Repertoires were generated with immunoSEQ multiplex PCR, while TCRdb's copy carries only in-frame clones and drops some. The repertoire has more than 200,000 clones, roughly 91% of them found once; the top ten carry about 4%. Material for sequencing was PBMCs or T cells enriched from blood (not recorded which). These receptors all come from a woman in her thirties with acute COVID-19.

This clone was picked up a small number of times. The J gene is TRBJ1-4, the V gene TRBV7-2, with 7 nucleotides matching TRBD1. The CDR3 is 17 amino acids. Germline CDR1 and CDR2: SGHTA and FQGNSA. The J segment lost 8 bases and the V segment lost 0 bases, leaving 12 bases of the junction unmatched. DNA for the CDR3: TGTGCCAGCAGCTTAGCGGGGACAGCCCTTTACGAGGAAAAACTGTTTTTT. Translated, it gives CASSLAGTALYEEKLFF.

The chain has TRBV5-4 and TRBJ2-1, with 10 bases aligning to TRBD2. Germline-derived CDR1 and CDR2 are SGHNT and YYREEE (reference sequence). V shed 4 bases and J 3 bases; nucleotides not matched to a gene: 4. The CDR3 has 15 residues. DNA for the CDR3: TGTGCCAGCAGCGCAGGACTAGCGGACTACAATGAGCAGTTCTTC. Its translation is CASSAGLADYNEQFF.

This chain joins TRBV11-2 and TRBJ1-2, with D unclear. The germline V gene has CDR1 SGHAT and CDR2 FQNNGV. Trimming shortened V by 5 bases and J by 0 bases, and 7 bases separated the two germline ends. The CDR3 is 13 amino acids. The CDR3 protein is CASSRQANYGYTF. CDR3 nucleotide sequence: TGTGCCAGCAGCCGACAAGCTAACTATGGCTACACCTTC.